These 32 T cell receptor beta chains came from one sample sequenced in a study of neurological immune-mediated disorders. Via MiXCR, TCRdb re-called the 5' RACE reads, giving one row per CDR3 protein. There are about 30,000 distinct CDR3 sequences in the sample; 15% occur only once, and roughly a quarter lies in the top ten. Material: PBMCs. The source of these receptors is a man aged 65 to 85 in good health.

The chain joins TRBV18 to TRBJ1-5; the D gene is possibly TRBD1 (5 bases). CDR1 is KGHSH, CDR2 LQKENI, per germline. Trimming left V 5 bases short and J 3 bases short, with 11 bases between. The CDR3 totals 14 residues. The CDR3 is CASSSGRNNQPQHF. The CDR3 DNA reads TGTGCCAGCTCATCGGGACGGAACAATCAGCCCCAGCATTTT.

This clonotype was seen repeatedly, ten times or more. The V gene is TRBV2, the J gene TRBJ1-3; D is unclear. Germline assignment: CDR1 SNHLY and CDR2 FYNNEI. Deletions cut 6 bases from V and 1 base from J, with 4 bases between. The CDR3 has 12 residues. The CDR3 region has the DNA TGTGCCAGCAGCAGGTCTGGAAACACCATATATTTT. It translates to CASSRSGNTIYF.

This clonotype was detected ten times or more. CDR3 bases: TGTGCCAGCAGCCCCGGGGCGCATACGTACTTC. Its protein is CASSPGAHTYF. The chain has TRBV12-3 or TRBV12-4 and TRBJ2-7, with D perhaps TRBD1 or TRBD2 (5 bases each). With 6 bases removed from V and 12 bases from J, the gap between germline ends came to 15 bases. The CDR3 totals 11 residues.

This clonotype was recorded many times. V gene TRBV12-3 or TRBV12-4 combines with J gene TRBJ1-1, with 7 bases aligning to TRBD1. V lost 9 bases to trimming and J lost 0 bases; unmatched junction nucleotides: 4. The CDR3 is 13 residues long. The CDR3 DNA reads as TGTGCCAGTGACAGGGCCATGAACACTGAAGCTTTCTTT. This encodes CASDRAMNTEAFF.

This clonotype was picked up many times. For the CDR3, the DNA is TGTGCCAGCAGTTACTTTTCCGGGGTCTACAATGAGCAGTTCTTC. This sequence encodes CASSYFSGVYNEQFF. V usage is TRBV6-5 and J usage is TRBJ2-1, with a weak D call TRBD2 (5 bases). Germline loops: CDR1 MNHEY, CDR2 SVGAGI. The CDR3 contains 15 residues. Trimming pared 1 base from V and 3 bases from J, leaving 10 bases between.

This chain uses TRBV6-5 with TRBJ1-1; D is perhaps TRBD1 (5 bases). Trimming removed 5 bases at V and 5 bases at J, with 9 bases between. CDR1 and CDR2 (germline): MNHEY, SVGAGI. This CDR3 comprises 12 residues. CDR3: CASSGGGTEAFF. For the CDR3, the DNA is TGTGCCAGCAGTGGGGGTGGGACTGAAGCTTTCTTT.

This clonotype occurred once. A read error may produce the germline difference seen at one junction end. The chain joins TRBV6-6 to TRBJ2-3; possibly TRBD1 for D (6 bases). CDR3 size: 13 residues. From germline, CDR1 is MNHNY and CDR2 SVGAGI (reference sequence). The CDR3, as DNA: TGTGCTAGCAGTTACTCGACAGGAGATACTCAGAATTTT. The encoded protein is CASSYSTGDTQNF.

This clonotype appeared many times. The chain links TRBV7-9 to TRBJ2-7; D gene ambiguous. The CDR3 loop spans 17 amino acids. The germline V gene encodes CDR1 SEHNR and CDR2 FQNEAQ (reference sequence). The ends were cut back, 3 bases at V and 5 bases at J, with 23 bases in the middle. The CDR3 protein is CASSFRAGIGPGNEQYF. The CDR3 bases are TGTGCCAGCAGCTTTCGCGCAGGAATAGGACCTGGGAACGAGCAGTACTTC.

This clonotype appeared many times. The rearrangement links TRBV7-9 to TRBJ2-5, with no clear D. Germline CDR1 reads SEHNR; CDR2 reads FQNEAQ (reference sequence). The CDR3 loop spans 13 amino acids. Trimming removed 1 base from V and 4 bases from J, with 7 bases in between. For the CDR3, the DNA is TGTGCCAGCAGCTTAGATATCCGAGAGACCCAGTACTTC. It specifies CASSLDIRETQYF.

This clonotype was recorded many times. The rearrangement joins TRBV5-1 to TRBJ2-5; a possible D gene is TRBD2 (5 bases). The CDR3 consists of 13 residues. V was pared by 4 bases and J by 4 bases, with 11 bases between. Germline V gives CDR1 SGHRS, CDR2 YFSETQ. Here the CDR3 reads CASSPIGGETQYF. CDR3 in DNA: TGCGCCAGCAGCCCCATTGGAGGAGAGACCCAGTACTTC.

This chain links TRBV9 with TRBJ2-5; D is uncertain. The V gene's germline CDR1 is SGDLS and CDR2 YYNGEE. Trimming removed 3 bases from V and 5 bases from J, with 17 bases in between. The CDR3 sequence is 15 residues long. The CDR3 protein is CASSAGVGLGETQYF. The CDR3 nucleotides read TGTGCCAGCAGCGCCGGCGTGGGGTTAGGGGAGACCCAGTACTTC. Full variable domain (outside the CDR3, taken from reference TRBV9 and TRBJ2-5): DSGVTQTPKHLITATGQRVTLRCSPRSGDLSVYWYQQSLDQGLQFLIQYYNGEERAKGNILERFSAQQFPDLHSELNLSSLELGDSALYFCASSAGVGLGETQYFGPGTRLLVL.

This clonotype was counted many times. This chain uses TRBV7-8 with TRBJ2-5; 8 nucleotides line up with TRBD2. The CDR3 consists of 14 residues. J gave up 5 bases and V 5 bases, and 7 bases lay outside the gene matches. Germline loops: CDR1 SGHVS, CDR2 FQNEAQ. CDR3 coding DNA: TGTGCCAGCAGCGGGGCGGGGGGCTGGGAGACCCAGTACTTC. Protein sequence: CASSGAGGWETQYF.

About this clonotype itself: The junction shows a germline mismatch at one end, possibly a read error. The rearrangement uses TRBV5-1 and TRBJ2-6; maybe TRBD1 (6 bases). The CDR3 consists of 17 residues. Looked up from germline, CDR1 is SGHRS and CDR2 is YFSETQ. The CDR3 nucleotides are TGCGCCAGCAGCTTGGTACACCCATCCTCAGGGGTCAACGTCCTGACTTTC. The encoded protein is CASSLVHPSSGVNVLTF. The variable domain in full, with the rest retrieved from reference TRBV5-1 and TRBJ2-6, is KAGVTQTPRYLIKTRGQQVTLSCSPISGHRSVSWYQQTPGQGLQFLFEYFSETQRNKGNFPGRFSGRQFSNSRSEMNVSTLELGDSALYLCASSLVHPSSGVNVLTFGAGSRLTVL.

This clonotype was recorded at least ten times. CDR3 sequence (DNA): TGCGCCAGCAGCCCGACGGGGGGCAATCAGCCCCAGCATTTT. It yields the protein CASSPTGGNQPQHF. The rearrangement uses TRBV5-1 and TRBJ1-5; D perhaps matches TRBD1 (5 bases). Germline V gene data show CDR1 as SGHRS and CDR2 as YFSETQ. The CDR3 sequence is 14 residues long. V gave up 4 bases and J gave up 2 bases, with 10 bases separating them.

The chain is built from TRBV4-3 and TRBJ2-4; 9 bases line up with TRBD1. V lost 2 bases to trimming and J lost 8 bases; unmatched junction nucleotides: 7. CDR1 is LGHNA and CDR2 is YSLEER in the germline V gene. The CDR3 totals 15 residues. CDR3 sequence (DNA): TGCGCCAGCAGCCAACGGACAGGGGCGCGGGACATTCAGTACTTC. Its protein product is CASSQRTGARDIQYF.

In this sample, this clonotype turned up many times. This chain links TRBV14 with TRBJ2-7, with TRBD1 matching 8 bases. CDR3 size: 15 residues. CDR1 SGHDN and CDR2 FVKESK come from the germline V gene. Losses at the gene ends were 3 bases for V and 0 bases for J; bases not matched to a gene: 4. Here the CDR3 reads CASSQDRVSSYEQYF. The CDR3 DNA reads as TGTGCCAGCAGCCAGGACAGGGTCAGCTCCTACGAGCAGTACTTC.

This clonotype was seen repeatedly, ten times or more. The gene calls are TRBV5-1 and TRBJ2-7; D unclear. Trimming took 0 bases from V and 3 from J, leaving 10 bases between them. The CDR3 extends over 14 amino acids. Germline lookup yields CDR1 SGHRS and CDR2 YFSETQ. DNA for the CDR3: TGCGCCAGCAGCTTGGTTCCAGGCAACTACGAGCAGTACTTC. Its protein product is CASSLVPGNYEQYF.

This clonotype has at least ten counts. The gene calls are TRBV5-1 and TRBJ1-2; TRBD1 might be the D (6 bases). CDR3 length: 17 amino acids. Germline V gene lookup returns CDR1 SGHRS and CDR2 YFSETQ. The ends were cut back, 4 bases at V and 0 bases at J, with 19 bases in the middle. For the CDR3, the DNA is TGCGCCAGCAGCCCGGGAATGTGGGACACATCTAACTATGGCTACACCTTC. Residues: CASSPGMWDTSNYGYTF.

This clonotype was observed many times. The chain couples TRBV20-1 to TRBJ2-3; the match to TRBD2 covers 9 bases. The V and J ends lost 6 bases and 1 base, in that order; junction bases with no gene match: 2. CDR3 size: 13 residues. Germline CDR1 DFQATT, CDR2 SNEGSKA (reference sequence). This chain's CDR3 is CSALAGGTDTQYF. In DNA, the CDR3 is TGCAGTGCCTTAGCGGGGGGCACAGATACGCAGTATTTT.

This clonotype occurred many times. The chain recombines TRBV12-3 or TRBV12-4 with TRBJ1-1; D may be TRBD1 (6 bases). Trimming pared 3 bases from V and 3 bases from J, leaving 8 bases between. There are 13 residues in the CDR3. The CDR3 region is CASSLKGDTEAFF. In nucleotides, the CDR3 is TGTGCCAGCAGTTTGAAGGGGGACACTGAAGCTTTCTTT.

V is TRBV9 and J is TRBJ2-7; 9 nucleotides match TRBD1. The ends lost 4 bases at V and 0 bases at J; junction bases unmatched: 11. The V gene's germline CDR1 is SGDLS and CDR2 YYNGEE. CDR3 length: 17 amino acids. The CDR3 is CASSPPPRTGDSYEQYF. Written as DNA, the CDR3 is TGTGCCAGCAGCCCCCCCCCGCGGACAGGGGACTCCTACGAGCAGTACTTC.

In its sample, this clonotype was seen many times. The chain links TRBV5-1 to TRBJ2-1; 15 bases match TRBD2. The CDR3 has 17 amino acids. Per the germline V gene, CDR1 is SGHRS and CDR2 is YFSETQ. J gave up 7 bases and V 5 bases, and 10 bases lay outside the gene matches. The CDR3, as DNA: TGCGCCAGCAGTATCCGGGCCGGGACTAGCGGGGGGAATGAGCAGTTCTTC. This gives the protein CASSIRAGTSGGNEQFF.

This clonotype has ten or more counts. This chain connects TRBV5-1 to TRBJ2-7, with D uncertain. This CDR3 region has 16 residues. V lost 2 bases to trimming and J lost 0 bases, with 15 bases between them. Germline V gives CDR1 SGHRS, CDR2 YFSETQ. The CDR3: CASSFAADQPSYEQYF. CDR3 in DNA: TGCGCCAGCAGCTTCGCCGCCGACCAGCCCTCCTACGAGCAGTACTTC.

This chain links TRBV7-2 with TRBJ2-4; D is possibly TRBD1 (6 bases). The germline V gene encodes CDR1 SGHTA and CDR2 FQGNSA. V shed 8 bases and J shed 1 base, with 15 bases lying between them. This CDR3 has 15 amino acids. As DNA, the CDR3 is TGTGCCAGCGTAGAGGGGGATTGGGCCAAAAACATTCAGTACTTC. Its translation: CASVEGDWAKNIQYF.

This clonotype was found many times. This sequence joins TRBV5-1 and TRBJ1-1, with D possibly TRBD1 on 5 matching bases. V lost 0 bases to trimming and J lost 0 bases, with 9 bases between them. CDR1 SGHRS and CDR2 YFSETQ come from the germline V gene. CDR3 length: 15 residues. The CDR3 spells CASSLGQTLNTEAFF. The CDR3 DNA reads TGCGCCAGCAGCTTGGGACAGACTTTGAACACTGAAGCTTTCTTT.

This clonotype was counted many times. CDR3: CATSRDLVPGTEAFF. DNA for the CDR3: TGTGCCACCAGCAGAGATCTGGTCCCGGGGACTGAAGCTTTCTTT. The chain links TRBV15 to TRBJ1-1, with D unresolved. The CDR3 is 15 residues long. Trimming cost V 0 bases and J 5 bases, with 13 bases left between them. CDR1 and CDR2 (germline): LNHNV, YYDKDF (reference sequence). The full variable domain, completed using reference TRBV15 and TRBJ1-1, is DAMVIQNPRYQVTQFGKPVTLSCSQTLNHNVMYWYQQKSSQAPKLLFHYYDKDFNNEADTPDNFQSRRPNTSFCFLDIRSPGLGDTAMYLCATSRDLVPGTEAFFGQGTRLTVV.

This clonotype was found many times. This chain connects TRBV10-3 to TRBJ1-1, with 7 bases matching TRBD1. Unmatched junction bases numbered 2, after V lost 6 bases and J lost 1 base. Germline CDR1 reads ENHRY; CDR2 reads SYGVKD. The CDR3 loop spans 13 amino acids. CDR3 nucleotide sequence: TGTGCCATCAGCCCAGGGGGGAACACTGAAGCTTTCTTT. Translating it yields CAISPGGNTEAFF.

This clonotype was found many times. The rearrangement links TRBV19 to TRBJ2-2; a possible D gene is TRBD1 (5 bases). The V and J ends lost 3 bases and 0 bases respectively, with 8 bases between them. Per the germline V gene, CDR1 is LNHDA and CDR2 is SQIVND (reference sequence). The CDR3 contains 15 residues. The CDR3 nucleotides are TGTGCCAGTAGTATCAGGGATACGAACACCGGGGAGCTGTTTTTT. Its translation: CASSIRDTNTGELFF.

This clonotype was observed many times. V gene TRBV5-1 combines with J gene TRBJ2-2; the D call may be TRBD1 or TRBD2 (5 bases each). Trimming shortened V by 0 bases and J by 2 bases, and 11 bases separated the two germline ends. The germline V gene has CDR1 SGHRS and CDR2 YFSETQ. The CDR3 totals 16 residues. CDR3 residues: CASSLAHGGNTGELFF. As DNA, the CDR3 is TGCGCCAGCAGCTTGGCCCATGGGGGTAACACCGGGGAGCTGTTTTTT.

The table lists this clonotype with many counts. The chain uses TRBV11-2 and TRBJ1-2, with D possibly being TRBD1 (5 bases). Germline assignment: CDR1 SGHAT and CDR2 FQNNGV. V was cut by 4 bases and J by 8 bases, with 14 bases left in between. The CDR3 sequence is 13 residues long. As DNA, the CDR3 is TGTGCCAGCAGCTCGTCCGGGACCTTAGGCTACACCTTC. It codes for CASSSSGTLGYTF.

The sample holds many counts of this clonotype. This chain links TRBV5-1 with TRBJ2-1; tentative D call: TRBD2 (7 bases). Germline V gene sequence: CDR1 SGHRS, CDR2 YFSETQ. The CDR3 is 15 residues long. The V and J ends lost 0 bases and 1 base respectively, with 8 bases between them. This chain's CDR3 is CASSLEGGSYNEQFF. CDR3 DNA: TGCGCCAGCAGCTTGGAGGGGGGGTCCTACAATGAGCAGTTCTTC.

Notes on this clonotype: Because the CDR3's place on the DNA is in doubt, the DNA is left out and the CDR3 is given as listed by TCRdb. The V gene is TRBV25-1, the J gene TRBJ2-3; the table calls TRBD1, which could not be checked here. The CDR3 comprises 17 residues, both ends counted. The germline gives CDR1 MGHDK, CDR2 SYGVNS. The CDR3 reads CACSARDQGGLTDTQYF.